The entry that follows covers one T cell receptor (beta chain) sequence. The data originate from a study of blood T cell repertoires in COVID-19. For the study at large: Donors in the United States, Italy and Spain gave samples during acute or convalescent COVID-19. PBMCs, B-cell-depleted T cells, or T cells provided the cDNA or gDNA that made up the material.

In the authors' methods: Cell counts per sample came from amplifying reference gene primers. Assay used: immunoSEQ multiplex PCR; TCRdb lists only in-frame clones, some missing. V and J calls and clone size are given by that table; D and trimming were obtained from the DNA. Counted here are fewer than 15,000 clones, 90% occurring once; the ten biggest clones make up around 21%. This CDR3 is built from 13 residues. V was cut by 4 bases and J by 2 bases, with 9 bases left in between. Germline CDR1 is SGHDT and CDR2 is YYEEEE. This receptor was taken from a human donor with active COVID-19. The donor label of this sample is uncertain. The chain is built from TRBV5-6 and TRBJ1-1; no firm D call. Material for sequencing was peripheral blood. The CDR3 nucleotides are TGTGCCAGCAGCCCCACATTCAACACTGAAGCTTTCTTT. Translating it yields CASSPTFNTEAFF.